Here is one T cell receptor beta chain with its context. 200 to 250 ng DNA, tens of thousands of T cell genomes, went into each sorted-subset replicate PCR. Profiled with immunoSEQ multiplex PCR; TCRdb holds only in-frame clones, not every one. The repertoire includes hundreds of thousands of clones, less than 96% of them detected once, and about 0.064% sits in the top ten. The data were taken from a study of shared clonotypes between healthy human individuals. The receptor's source is a woman aged 25-40 years in good health. Sequencing was done on a sample of naive CD4+ T cells sorted from blood. Subset specified: CD45RA+ positively selected.

CDR3 sequence: CASRGGDLRADNSPLHF. The CDR3 nucleotides read TGCGCCAGCAGGGGGGGGGACCTCAGAGCCGATAATTCACCCCTCCACTTT. V and J are TRBV23-1 and TRBJ1-6; perhaps TRBD1 as D (5 bases). TRBV23-1 is designated an ORF whose function remains uncertain. This CDR3 comprises 17 residues. V lost 6 bases, J lost 5 bases, and 20 bases lay in between.